The 4 T cell receptor beta chains below come from one sample, sequenced in a study of OX40 agonist ivuxolimab in advanced cancers. Method: immunoSEQ multiplex PCR; TCRdb's copy keeps in-frame clones and lacks some. The sample yields more than 35,000 clones, around 80% seen once. The sequenced sample was CD4+ or CD8+ T cells sorted from blood, obtained in a trial of the OX40 agonist ivuxolimab. Receptors were obtained from an adult with an advanced solid tumor such as melanoma, head and neck, liver or kidney cancer.

This rearrangement joins TRBV19 to TRBJ2-7, with a weak D call TRBD2 (6 bases). Between the trimmed V and J ends, which lost 0 bases and 3 bases, there was a span of 9 bases. Germline values: CDR1 LNHDA, CDR2 SQIVND (reference sequence). CDR3 length: 14 amino acids. In DNA, the CDR3 is TGTGCCAGTAGTATAGAGGGAGGTCTCTACGAGCAGTACTTC. Amino acid sequence: CASSIEGGLYEQYF.

This clone appeared once. The rearrangement joins TRBV5-1 to TRBJ2-2, with TRBD2 matching 7 bases. The V gene's germline CDR1 is SGHRS and CDR2 YFSETQ. V gave up 2 bases and J gave up 2 bases; unmatched junction bases: 21. The CDR3 is 21 residues long. CDR3 DNA: TGCGCCAGCAGCTTCCTAATCAGGACGGGCGGGAGTGTGGGAAACACCGGGGAGCTGTTTTTT. Amino acid sequence: CASSFLIRTGGSVGNTGELFF.

The chain uses TRBV4-1 and TRBJ2-5; D possibly corresponds to TRBD2 (7 bases). V was pared by 0 bases and J by 4 bases, with 15 bases between. CDR1 and CDR2 from the germline V gene are MGHRA and YSYEKL. This CDR3 comprises 16 residues. In nucleotides, the CDR3 is TGCGCCAGCAGCCAAGATTCGGGGGGCCAGGGAGAGACCCAGTACTTC. Translated, it gives CASSQDSGGQGETQYF.

The genes are TRBV4-3 and TRBJ2-5; 11 positions agree with TRBD2. This CDR3 region has 15 residues. Germline CDR1 and CDR2: LGHNA and YSLEER. V lost 4 bases to trimming and J lost 4 bases; unmatched junction nucleotides: 5. The CDR3 spells CASSPQTSGIETQYF. The CDR3, as DNA: TGCGCCAGCAGCCCCCAGACTAGCGGGATAGAGACCCAGTACTTC.